These 13 T cell receptor beta chains were sequenced from one sample in a study of OX40 agonist ivuxolimab in advanced cancers. TCRdb's copy holds only in-frame clones and misses some; the assay was immunoSEQ multiplex PCR. The sample has about 58,000 clones, about nine tenths seen once. Sequences were derived from CD4+ or CD8+ T cells sorted from blood, sampled in a trial of the OX40 agonist ivuxolimab. These receptors all stem from an adult with an advanced solid tumor such as melanoma, head and neck, liver or kidney cancer.

CDR3 protein: CASSTGQDSQETQYF. CDR3 coding DNA: TGTGCCAGCTCCACGGGGCAAGACTCTCAAGAGACCCAGTACTTC. The chain employs TRBV11-2 and TRBJ2-5; D possibly uses TRBD1 or TRBD2 (5 bases each). V was shortened by 8 bases and J by 2 bases, with 18 bases between the two germline ends. Looked up from germline, CDR1 is SGHAT and CDR2 is FQNNGV. The CDR3 runs to 15 residues.

V gene TRBV4-3 combines with J gene TRBJ2-2, with D hard to call. The CDR3 contains 14 residues. Trimming took 2 bases from V and 4 from J, leaving 8 bases between them. Germline CDR1 and CDR2: LGHNA and YSLEER. The CDR3 region has the DNA TGCGCCAGCAGCCAACTACCGTTCACCGGGGAGCTGTTTTTT. Translation gives CASSQLPFTGELFF.

The rearrangement joins TRBV2 to TRBJ1-2; D gene uncertain. The CDR3 runs 12 residues. V lost 3 bases to trimming and J lost 4 bases, with 6 bases between them. In germline, CDR1 is SNHLY, CDR2 FYNNEI. The CDR3 sequence is CASSEASYGYTF. The DNA for the CDR3 is TGTGCCAGCAGTGAGGCGTCCTATGGCTACACCTTC.

This clone was seen once. The chain links TRBV4-1 to TRBJ1-4; D unresolved. CDR1 is MGHRA and CDR2 is YSYEKL in the germline V gene. The CDR3 totals 13 residues. V dropped 3 bases and J dropped 5 bases, with 7 bases sitting between them. CDR3: CASSHLGNEKLFF. The CDR3 bases are TGCGCCAGCAGCCACCTTGGGAATGAAAAACTGTTTTTT.

This clone has just a few counts. The chain is built from TRBV11-3 and TRBJ2-2; D gene ambiguous. Deletions cut 5 bases from V and 6 bases from J, with 10 bases between. The CDR3 has 13 residues. The germline gives CDR1 SGHNT, CDR2 YENEEA. Written as DNA, the CDR3 is TGTGCCAGCAGCGAAAGAGGATCCGGGGAGCTGTTTTTT. Protein: CASSERGSGELFF.

The rearrangement joins TRBV5-6 to TRBJ1-5; a weak D match, TRBD1 (6 bases). This CDR3 spans 16 amino acids. The germline V gene has CDR1 SGHDT and CDR2 YYEEEE. V was clipped by 0 bases and J by 0 bases, with 10 bases between them. The CDR3 loop is CASSLGGPYSNQPQHF. The DNA of the CDR3 is TGTGCCAGCAGCTTGGGGGGGCCATATAGCAATCAGCCCCAGCATTTT. Looking up the rest from reference TRBV5-6 and TRBJ1-5 gives the full variable domain: DAGVTQSPTHLIKTRGQQVTLRCSPKSGHDTVSWYQQALGQGPQFIFQYYEEEERQRGNFPDRFSGHQFPNYSSELNVNALLLGDSALYLCASSLGGPYSNQPQHFGDGTRLSIL.

The J gene is TRBJ2-7, the V gene TRBV10-3; unclear D gene. Trimming shortened V by 3 bases and J by 5 bases, and 8 bases separated the two germline ends. The CDR3 totals 12 residues. CDR1 and CDR2 (germline): ENHRY, SYGVKD. The CDR3: CAISDGLDEQYF. In DNA form, the CDR3 reads TGTGCCATCAGTGACGGGCTCGACGAGCAGTACTTC.

The genes are TRBV28 and TRBJ1-1; D is perhaps TRBD1 (6 bases). Trimming removed 7 bases from V and 2 bases from J, with 14 bases in between. Germline CDR1 reads MDHEN; CDR2 reads SYDVKM. The CDR3 runs 14 residues. The CDR3 DNA follows: TGTGCCAGCACTACGATGGACAGAAACACTGAAGCTTTCTTT. The encoded protein is CASTTMDRNTEAFF. The full variable domain, in which reference TRBV28 and TRBJ1-1 provide the parts outside the CDR3, is DVKVTQSSRYLVKRTGEKVFLECVQDMDHENMFWYRQDPGLGLRLIYFSYDVKMKEKGDIPEGYSVSREKKERFSLILESASTNQTSMYLCASTTMDRNTEAFFGQGTRLTVV.

This chain joins TRBV7-8 and TRBJ1-5; D unresolved. Between the trimmed V and J ends, which lost 1 base and 0 bases, there was a span of 10 bases. Germline assignment: CDR1 SGHVS and CDR2 FQNEAQ. The CDR3 length is 16 residues. The CDR3 protein is CASSLGVEYSNQPQHF. The CDR3 DNA sequence: TGTGCCAGCAGCTTAGGTGTGGAGTATAGCAATCAGCCCCAGCATTTT.

The rearrangement links TRBV18 to TRBJ2-1; TRBD2 matches at 11 bases. The CDR3 contains 15 residues. Germline CDR1 and CDR2: KGHSH and LQKENI. Trimming removed 3 bases from V and 12 bases from J; junction bases left unmatched: 10. The CDR3 DNA follows: TGTGCCAGCTCACCCGGAGAGACTAGCGGGACTCGGCAGTTCTTC. Its protein is CASSPGETSGTRQFF.

This rearrangement joins TRBV5-1 to TRBJ1-6; no clear D. Trimming shortened V by 4 bases and J by 14 bases, and 16 bases separated the two germline ends. The CDR3 has 13 residues. Germline V gene data show CDR1 as SGHRS and CDR2 as YFSETQ. This chain's CDR3 is CASSPEWEVTLHF. The CDR3 DNA follows: TGCGCCAGCAGCCCGGAGTGGGAGGTAACCCTCCACTTT.

The gene calls are TRBV5-1 and TRBJ1-2; D is unclear. Trimming pared 4 bases from V and 1 base from J, leaving 14 bases between. Germline V lookup: CDR1 SGHRS, CDR2 YFSETQ. This CDR3 has 15 residues. CDR3 region: CASSRSEGGNYGYTF. The CDR3 bases are TGCGCCAGCAGCAGATCCGAAGGAGGTAACTATGGCTACACCTTC.

V usage is TRBV27 and J usage is TRBJ1-2; possible D gene TRBD1, 5 bases. The germline V gene encodes CDR1 MNHEY and CDR2 SMNVEV (reference sequence). This CDR3 is 14 amino acids long. V lost 5 bases and J 0 bases, leaving 10 bases between the germline ends. CDR3 sequence (DNA): TGTGCCAGCAGTCGGGGGTTTGCTAACTATGGCTACACCTTC. Protein: CASSRGFANYGYTF.